The 19 T cell receptor beta chains below all came from one sample that was sequenced in a study of blood T cell repertoires in COVID-19. Profiling relied on immunoSEQ multiplex PCR, and the TCRdb table lists in-frame clones only, not all of them. The sample yields some 76,000 clones, roughly 84% seen once. The sample comprised peripheral blood. The receptors were sampled from a woman younger than 35 with acute or convalescent COVID-19.

The chain combines TRBV11-3 with TRBJ2-3; D is undetermined. V was cut by 5 bases and J by 3 bases, with 9 bases left in between. This CDR3 is built from 13 residues. Germline CDR1 and CDR2: SGHNT and YENEEA. Here the CDR3 reads CASSVTTTDTQYF. CDR3 sequence (DNA): TGTGCCAGCAGCGTTACTACTACAGATACGCAGTATTTT.

The chain recombines TRBV28 with TRBJ1-1; D possibly corresponds to TRBD1 (5 bases). Germline V gene sequence: CDR1 MDHEN, CDR2 SYDVKM. The V and J ends lost 3 bases and 1 base respectively, with 6 bases between them. The CDR3 consists of 13 residues. The CDR3, as DNA: TGTGCCAGCAGTTTGGGGCGGAACACTGAAGCTTTCTTT. Translated, it gives CASSLGRNTEAFF.

The rearrangement joins TRBV5-1 to TRBJ1-2; 8 nucleotides align to TRBD1. This CDR3 comprises 14 residues. Germline CDR1 reads SGHRS; CDR2 reads YFSETQ. V trimming: 0 bases; J trimming: 3 bases; junction bases outside the gene matches: 1. This CDR3 is CASSLVQGDYGYTF. DNA of the CDR3: TGCGCCAGCAGCTTGGTACAGGGGGACTATGGCTACACCTTC.

The chain links TRBV4-2 to TRBJ2-7; 7 bases match TRBD2. Trimming at V came to 0 bases and at J to 5 bases, leaving 13 bases not matched to a gene. The germline V gene has CDR1 LGHNA and CDR2 YNFKEQ. The CDR3 is made up of 17 amino acids. The CDR3 coding sequence is TGTGCCAGCAGCCAAGATGGGGGGGGGAGCCCTGGTGACGAGCAGTACTTC. Translating gives CASSQDGGGSPGDEQYF.

V usage is TRBV25-1 and J usage is TRBJ2-3; tentatively, D is TRBD2 (6 bases). Trimming stripped 6 bases from V and 3 bases from J, with 13 bases between. Germline loops: CDR1 MGHDK, CDR2 SYGVNS. CDR3 length: 14 residues. Here the CDR3 reads CASRSGGETDTQYF. CDR3 DNA: TGTGCCAGCAGGTCCGGGGGAGAGACAGATACGCAGTATTTT. Full variable domain (outside the CDR3, taken from reference TRBV25-1 and TRBJ2-3): EADIYQTPRYLVIGTGKKITLECSQTMGHDKMYWYQQDPGMELHLIHYSYGVNSTEKGDLSSESTVSRIRTEHFPLTLESARPSHTSQYLCASRSGGETDTQYFGPGTRLTVL.

The J gene is TRBJ1-4, the V gene TRBV7-9; the match to TRBD1 covers 8 bases. The length of the CDR3 is 18 residues. Per the germline V gene, CDR1 is SEHNR and CDR2 is FQNEAQ (reference sequence). J was trimmed by 9 bases and V by 6 bases; bases with no gene match: 21. CDR3 protein: CASSRSDRAVGPEQKLFF. Here the CDR3 DNA reads TGTGCCAGCAGTCGATCGGACAGGGCAGTCGGGCCCGAACAAAAACTGTTTTTT.

This clone appeared a few times. The V and J genes are TRBV9 and TRBJ2-1, with D perhaps TRBD1 (7 bases). Germline V gene data show CDR1 as SGDLS and CDR2 as YYNGEE. The CDR3 covers 18 residues. Trimming pared 4 bases from V and 0 bases from J, leaving 20 bases between. The CDR3 nucleotides are TGTGCCAGCAGCAGGGGGCAGGGACTTTTTAGCTCCTACAATGAGCAGTTCTTC. It specifies CASSRGQGLFSSYNEQFF. The full variable domain, rest sourced from reference TRBV9 and TRBJ2-1, is DSGVTQTPKHLITATGQRVTLRCSPRSGDLSVYWYQQSLDQGLQFLIQYYNGEERAKGNILERFSAQQFPDLHSELNLSSLELGDSALYFCASSRGQGLFSSYNEQFFGPGTRLTVL.

This rearrangement joins TRBV5-8 to TRBJ2-3; 11 bases align to TRBD2. V lost 4 bases, J lost 8 bases, and 6 bases stayed unmatched. Germline V lookup: CDR1 SGHTS, CDR2 YDEGEE. The CDR3 is 14 amino acids. CDR3 nucleotide sequence: TGTGCCAGCAGCATTAGCGGGGGGGGCGGTACGCAGTATTTT. It is translated as CASSISGGGGTQYF.

J is TRBJ2-1 and V is TRBV10-3, with 11 bases lining up with TRBD2. V was pared by 1 base and J by 8 bases, with 10 bases of the junction left unmatched. Germline V CDR1 and CDR2: ENHRY, SYGVKD. The CDR3 runs 17 residues. For the CDR3, the DNA is TGTGCCATCAGTGAGTTTCCCCGAGCTAGCGGGGGGCATGAGCAGTTCTTC. This encodes CAISEFPRASGGHEQFF.

The gene calls are TRBV5-1 and TRBJ2-2; 8 bases agree with TRBD1. The CDR3 spans 16 residues. CDR1 and CDR2 (germline): SGHRS, YFSETQ. Trimming at V came to 2 bases and at J to 2 bases, leaving 5 bases not matched to a gene. The CDR3 region has the DNA TGCGCCAGCAGCTTAGACGGACAGGGCAACACCGGGGAGCTGTTTTTT. This translates into CASSLDGQGNTGELFF.

This clone turned up a few times. The chain recombines TRBV7-9 with TRBJ1-3; D not certain. The CDR3 has 14 residues. The germline gives CDR1 SEHNR, CDR2 FQNEAQ (reference sequence). Deletions cut 1 base from V and 3 bases from J, with 7 bases between. The CDR3 loop is CASSLEEDGNTIYF. The CDR3 DNA reads as TGTGCCAGCAGCTTAGAGGAGGATGGAAACACCATATATTTT.

The rearrangement joins TRBV11-2 to TRBJ2-3; D may be TRBD2 (6 bases). Germline loops: CDR1 SGHAT, CDR2 FQNNGV. This CDR3 contains 15 residues. The V and J ends lost 4 bases and 0 bases respectively, with 11 bases between them. CDR3 amino acids: CASSYSGPSTDTQYF. In nucleotides, the CDR3 is TGTGCCAGCAGCTATAGCGGACCAAGCACAGATACGCAGTATTTT.

The chain couples TRBV5-4 to TRBJ2-1; 7 bases match TRBD2. The germline CDR1 and CDR2 sequences are SGHNT and YYREEE (reference sequence). V dropped 4 bases and J dropped 0; count of bases not matched to a gene: 10. The CDR3 sequence is 17 residues long. CDR3 nucleotide sequence: TGTGCCAGCAGCGGGAGGGACCCAAGCCACTCCTACAATGAGCAGTTCTTC. This encodes CASSGRDPSHSYNEQFF.

Only one count was recorded for this clone. The chain links TRBV5-1 to TRBJ1-1, with TRBD1 as a possible D gene (6 bases). Between the trimmed V and J ends, which lost 5 bases and 8 bases, there was a span of 22 bases. The germline V gene has CDR1 SGHRS and CDR2 YFSETQ. CDR3 length equals 15 residues. The CDR3 DNA is TGCGCCAGCAGTTCATCGGTGAGGGGGATTGCGGAAGCTTTCTTT. It encodes CASSSSVRGIAEAFF. The whole variable domain, remainder taken from reference TRBV5-1 and TRBJ1-1, is KAGVTQTPRYLIKTRGQQVTLSCSPISGHRSVSWYQQTPGQGLQFLFEYFSETQRNKGNFPGRFSGRQFSNSRSEMNVSTLELGDSALYLCASSSSVRGIAEAFFGQGTRLTVV.

J is TRBJ1-1 and V is TRBV28; a weak D match, TRBD1 (5 bases). V lost 6 bases to trimming and J lost 0 bases, with 8 bases between them. Germline values: CDR1 MDHEN, CDR2 SYDVKM. This CDR3 is 13 amino acids long. In DNA, the CDR3 is TGTGCCAGCAGGGCGGGGCTGAACACTGAAGCTTTCTTT. It translates to CASRAGLNTEAFF.

This chain's CDR3 is CASSQGDFGYTF. In nucleotides, the CDR3 is TGTGCCAGCAGCCAAGGGGACTTCGGCTACACCTTC. The chain uses TRBV3-1 (or the pseudogene TRBV3-2) and TRBJ1-2, with D possibly TRBD1 on 5 matching bases. V shed 1 base and J shed 8 bases, with 8 bases lying between them. Germline V gene data show CDR1 as LGHDT and CDR2 as YNNKEL (reference sequence). This CDR3 is 12 amino acids long.

The genes are TRBV2 and TRBJ1-4; 11 bases agree with TRBD1. CDR3 length equals 14 residues. The V gene's germline CDR1 is SNHLY and CDR2 FYNNEI. The junction had 3 bases not matched to a gene; V was cut back by 5 bases and J by 7 bases. Here the CDR3 reads CASSRDRGGEKLFF. For the CDR3, the DNA is TGTGCCAGCAGTCGGGACAGGGGGGGTGAAAAACTGTTTTTT.

This rearrangement joins TRBV24-1 to TRBJ1-3; D possibly corresponds to TRBD1 (5 bases). CDR3 length: 15 residues. V gave up 7 bases and J gave up 2 bases, with 14 bases separating them. Germline assignment: CDR1 KGHDR and CDR2 SFDVKD. The CDR3 DNA reads as TGTGCCACCAGGGTACCTCCCAGGGCTGGAAACACCATATATTTT. Translating it yields CATRVPPRAGNTIYF.

The chain recombines TRBV10-3 with TRBJ2-1; 9 bases map to TRBD2. Germline CDR1 reads ENHRY; CDR2 reads SYGVKD. The V gene end was trimmed by 2 bases and the J gene end by 9 bases; junction bases not matched to a gene: 8. The CDR3 contains 15 residues. CDR3 region: CAISEAGGNEAEQFF. The CDR3 DNA follows: TGTGCCATCAGTGAGGCGGGGGGGAACGAGGCTGAGCAGTTCTTC.